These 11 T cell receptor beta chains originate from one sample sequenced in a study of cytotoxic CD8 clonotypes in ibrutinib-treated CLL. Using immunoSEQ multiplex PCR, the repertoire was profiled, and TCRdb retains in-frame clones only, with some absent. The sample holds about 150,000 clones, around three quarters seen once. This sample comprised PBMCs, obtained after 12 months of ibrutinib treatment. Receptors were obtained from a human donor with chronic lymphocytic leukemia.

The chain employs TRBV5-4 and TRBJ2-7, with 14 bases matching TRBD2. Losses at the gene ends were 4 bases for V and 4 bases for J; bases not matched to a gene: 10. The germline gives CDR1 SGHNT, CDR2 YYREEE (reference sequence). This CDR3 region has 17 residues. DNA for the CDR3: TGTGCCAGCAGCCCGGGACTAGCGGGAGTCGCCGTGTACGAGCAGTACTTC. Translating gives CASSPGLAGVAVYEQYF.

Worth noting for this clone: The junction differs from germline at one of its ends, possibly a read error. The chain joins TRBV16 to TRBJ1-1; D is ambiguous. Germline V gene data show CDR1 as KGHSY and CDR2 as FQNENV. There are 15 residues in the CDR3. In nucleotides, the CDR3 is TGTGCCAGCAGCCAATCTCCGGCGCGGAACGCTGAAGCTTTCTTT. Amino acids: CASSQSPARNAEAFF.

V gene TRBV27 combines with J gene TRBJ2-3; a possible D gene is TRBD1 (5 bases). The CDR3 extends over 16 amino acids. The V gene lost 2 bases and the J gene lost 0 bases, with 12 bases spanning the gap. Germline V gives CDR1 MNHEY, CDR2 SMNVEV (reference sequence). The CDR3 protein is CASSLGGARSTDTQYF. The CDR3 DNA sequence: TGTGCCAGCAGTTTAGGTGGGGCCCGGAGCACAGATACGCAGTATTTT.

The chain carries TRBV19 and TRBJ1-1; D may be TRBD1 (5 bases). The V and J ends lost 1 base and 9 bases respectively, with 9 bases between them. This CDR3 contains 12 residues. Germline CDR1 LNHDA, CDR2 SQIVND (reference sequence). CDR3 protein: CASSIVEGKAFF. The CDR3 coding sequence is TGTGCCAGTAGTATAGTGGAGGGGAAAGCTTTCTTT.

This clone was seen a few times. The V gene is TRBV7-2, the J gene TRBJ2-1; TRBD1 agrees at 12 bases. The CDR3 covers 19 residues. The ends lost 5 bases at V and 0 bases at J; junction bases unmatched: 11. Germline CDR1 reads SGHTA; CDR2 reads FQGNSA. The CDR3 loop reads CASSLGQGARPGSYNEQFF. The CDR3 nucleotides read TGTGCCAGCAGCCTGGGACAGGGGGCCCGACCCGGCTCCTACAATGAGCAGTTCTTC.

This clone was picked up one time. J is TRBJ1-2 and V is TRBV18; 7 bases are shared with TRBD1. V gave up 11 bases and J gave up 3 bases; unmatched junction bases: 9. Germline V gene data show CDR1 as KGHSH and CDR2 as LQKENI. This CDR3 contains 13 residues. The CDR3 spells CASGRGQDYGYTF. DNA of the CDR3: TGTGCCTCGGGGAGGGGGCAGGACTATGGCTACACCTTC.

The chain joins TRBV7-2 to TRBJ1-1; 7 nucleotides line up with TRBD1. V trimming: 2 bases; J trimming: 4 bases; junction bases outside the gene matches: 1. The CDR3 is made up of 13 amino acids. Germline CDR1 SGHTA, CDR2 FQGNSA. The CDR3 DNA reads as TGTGCCAGCAGCTTACAGGGGGGCACTGAAGCTTTCTTT. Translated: CASSLQGGTEAFF.

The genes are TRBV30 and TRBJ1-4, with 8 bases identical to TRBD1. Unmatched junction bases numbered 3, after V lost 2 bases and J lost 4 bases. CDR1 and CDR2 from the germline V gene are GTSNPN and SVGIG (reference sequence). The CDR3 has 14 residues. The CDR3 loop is CAWSRTGNNEKLFF. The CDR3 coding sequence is TGTGCCTGGAGTCGGACAGGGAATAATGAAAAACTGTTTTTT.

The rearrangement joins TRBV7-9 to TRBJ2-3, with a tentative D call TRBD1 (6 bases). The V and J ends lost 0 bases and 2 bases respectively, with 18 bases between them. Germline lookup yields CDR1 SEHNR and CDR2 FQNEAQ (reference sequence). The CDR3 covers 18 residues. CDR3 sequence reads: CASSLALMGADLTDTQYF. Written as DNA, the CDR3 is TGTGCCAGCAGCTTAGCGCTAATGGGGGCGGACCTCACAGATACGCAGTATTTT.

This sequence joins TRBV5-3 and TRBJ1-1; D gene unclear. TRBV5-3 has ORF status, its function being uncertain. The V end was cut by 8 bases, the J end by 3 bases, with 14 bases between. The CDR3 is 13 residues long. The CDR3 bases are TGTGCCAGCAGCCTATCAGAATACACTGAAGCTTTCTTT. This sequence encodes CASSLSEYTEAFF.

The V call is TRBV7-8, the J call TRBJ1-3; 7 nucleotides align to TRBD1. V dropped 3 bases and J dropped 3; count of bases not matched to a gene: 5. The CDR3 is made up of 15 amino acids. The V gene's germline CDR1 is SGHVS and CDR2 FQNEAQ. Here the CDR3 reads CASSFDREVGNTIYF. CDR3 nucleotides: TGTGCCAGCAGCTTCGACAGGGAGGTTGGAAACACCATATATTTT.